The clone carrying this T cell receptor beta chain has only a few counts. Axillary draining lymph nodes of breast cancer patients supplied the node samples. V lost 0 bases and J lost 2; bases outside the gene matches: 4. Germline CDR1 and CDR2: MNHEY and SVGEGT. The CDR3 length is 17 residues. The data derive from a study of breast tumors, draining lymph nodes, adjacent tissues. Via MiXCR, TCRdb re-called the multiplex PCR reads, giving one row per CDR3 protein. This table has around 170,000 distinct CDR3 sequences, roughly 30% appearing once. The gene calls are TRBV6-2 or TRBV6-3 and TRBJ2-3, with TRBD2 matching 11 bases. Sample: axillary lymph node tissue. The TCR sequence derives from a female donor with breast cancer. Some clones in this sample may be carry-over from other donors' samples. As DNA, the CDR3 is TGTGCCAGCAGTTACTCTCTAGCGGGGGGACTCACAGATACGCAGTATTTT. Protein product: CASSYSLAGGLTDTQYF.